This TCR beta chain was captured by sequencing in a study of blood T cell repertoires in COVID-19. At the level of the study: The cDNA or gDNA used as material had been derived from T cells, B-cell-depleted T cells, or PBMCs.

Germline-derived CDR1 and CDR2 are SGHAT and FQNNGV. The CDR3 extends over 11 amino acids. Trimming pared 5 bases from V and 6 bases from J, leaving 7 bases between. Participant age was roughly 18 to 100 years, and participants resided in approximately 24 US areas. Allocation to cohorts depended on clinical history reported by the participants. Profiled with immunoSEQ multiplex PCR; TCRdb holds only in-frame clones, not every one. The repertoire holds about 380,000 clones, about 87% seen once, with 1.3% in the top ten. The V and J genes are TRBV11-2 and TRBJ1-1; no firm D call. Sequencing was carried out using PBMCs or T cells enriched from blood (not recorded which). The TCR comes from a man under 40 who had recovered from COVID-19. CDR3 sequence reads: CASSPLSEAFF. CDR3 DNA sequence: TGTGCCAGCAGCCCATTGTCTGAAGCTTTCTTT.